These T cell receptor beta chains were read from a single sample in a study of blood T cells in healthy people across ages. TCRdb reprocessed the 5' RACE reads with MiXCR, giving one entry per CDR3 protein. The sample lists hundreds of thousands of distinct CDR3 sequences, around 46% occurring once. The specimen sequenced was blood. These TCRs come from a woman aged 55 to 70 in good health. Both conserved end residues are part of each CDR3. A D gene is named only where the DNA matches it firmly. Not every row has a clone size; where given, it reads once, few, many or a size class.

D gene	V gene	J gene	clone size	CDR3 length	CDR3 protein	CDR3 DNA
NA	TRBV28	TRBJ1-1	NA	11	CACSLQRVAFF	TGTGCCTGCAGCCTTCAGCGGGTGGCTTTCTTT
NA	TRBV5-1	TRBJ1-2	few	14	CASSLNGRKDGYTF	TGCGCCAGCAGCTTGAATGGGAGAAAGGATGGCTACACCTTC
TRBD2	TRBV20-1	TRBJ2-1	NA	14	CSTSGLAGANEQFF	TGCAGTACAAGCGGACTAGCGGGAGCAAATGAGCAGTTCTTC
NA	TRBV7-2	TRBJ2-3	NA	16	CASGSEGRPFTDTQYF	TGTGCCAGCGGCTCCGAGGGGCGGCCCTTCACAGATACGCAGTATTTT
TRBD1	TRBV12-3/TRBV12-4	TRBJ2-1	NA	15	CASSQGQVSYNEQFF	TGTGCCAGCAGCCAGGGACAGGTTTCCTACAATGAGCAGTTCTTC
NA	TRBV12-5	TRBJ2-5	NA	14	CASGLGRSRETQYF	TGTGCTAGTGGTTTGGGACGCTCCCGGGAGACCCAGTACTTC
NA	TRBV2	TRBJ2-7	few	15	CASSDELDFRGEQYF	TGTGCCAGCAGTGACGAATTGGATTTTCGGGGCGAGCAGTACTTC
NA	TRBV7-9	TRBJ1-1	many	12	CASSLQNTEAFF	TGTGCCAGCAGTTTACAGAACACTGAAGCTTTCTTT
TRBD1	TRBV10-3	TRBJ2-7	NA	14	CAISEGTAAYEQYF	TGTGCCATCAGTGAGGGGACAGCCGCCTACGAGCAGTACTTC
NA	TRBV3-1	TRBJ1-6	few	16	CASSQVHGRDNSPLHF	TGTGCCAGCAGCCAAGTCCACGGGCGCGATAATTCACCCCTCCACTTT
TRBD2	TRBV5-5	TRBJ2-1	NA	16	CASSLGVAGSYNEQFF	TGTGCCAGCAGCTTGGGGGTAGCGGGTTCTTACAATGAGCAGTTCTTC
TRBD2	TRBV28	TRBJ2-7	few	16	CASSSRTPGLSYEQYF	TGTGCCAGCAGTTCCAGGACCCCGGGACTATCCTACGAGCAGTACTTC
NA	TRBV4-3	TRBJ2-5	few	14	CASSLGTAKETQYF	TGCGCCAGCAGCCTCGGGACGGCCAAAGAGACCCAGTACTTC
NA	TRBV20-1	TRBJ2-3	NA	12	CSARPIADTQYF	TGCAGTGCTAGACCCATAGCAGATACGCAGTATTTT
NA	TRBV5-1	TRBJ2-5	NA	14	CASSVSPGMETQYF	TGCGCCAGCAGCGTGTCCCCAGGGATGGAGACCCAGTACTTC
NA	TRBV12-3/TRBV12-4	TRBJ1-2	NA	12	CASSLGQHGYTF	TGTGCCAGCAGTCTCGGACAACATGGCTACACCTTC
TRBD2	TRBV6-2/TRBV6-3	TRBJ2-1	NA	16	CASSYLTSGNYNEQFF	TGTGCCAGCAGTTACTTGACTAGCGGAAACTACAATGAGCAGTTCTTC
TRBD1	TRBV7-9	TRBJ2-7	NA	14	CASSRDSWTYEQYF	TGTGCCAGCAGCCGGGACAGTTGGACCTACGAGCAGTACTTC
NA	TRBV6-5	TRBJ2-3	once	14	CASSRLGYADTQYF	TGTGCCAGCAGCCGACTAGGATACGCAGATACGCAGTATTTT
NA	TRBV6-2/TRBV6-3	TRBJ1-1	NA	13	CAGRREMNTEAFF	TGTGCCGGAAGACGGGAGATGAACACTGAAGCTTTCTTT
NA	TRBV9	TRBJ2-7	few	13	CASSVGQGGEQYF	TGTGCCAGCAGCGTAGGGCAGGGGGGCGAGCAGTACTTC
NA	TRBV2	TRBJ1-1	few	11	CASRTNTEAFF	TGTGCCAGCAGGACGAACACTGAAGCTTTCTTT
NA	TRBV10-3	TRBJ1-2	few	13	CAISEAWDYGYTF	TGTGCCATCAGTGAGGCGTGGGACTATGGCTACACCTTC
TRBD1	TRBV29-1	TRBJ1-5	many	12	CSVGTGDQPQHF	TGCAGCGTCGGGACAGGGGATCAGCCCCAGCATTTT
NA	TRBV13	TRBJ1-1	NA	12	CASSPSLFEAFF	TGTGCCAGCAGCCCTTCCTTATTTGAAGCTTTCTTT
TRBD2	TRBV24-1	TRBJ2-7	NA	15	CATGEAGGLDNEQYF	TGTGCCACCGGGGAAGCGGGGGGGCTAGACAATGAGCAGTACTTC
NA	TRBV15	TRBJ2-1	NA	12	CATPDQRQEQFF	TGTGCCACCCCCGACCAGAGACAAGAGCAGTTCTTC
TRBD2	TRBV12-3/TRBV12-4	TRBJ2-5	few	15	CASSLTSGGEETQYF	TGTGCCAGCAGCCTGACTAGCGGGGGAGAAGAGACCCAGTACTTC
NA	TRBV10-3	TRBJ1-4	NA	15	CAISESTATNEKLFF	TGTGCCATCAGTGAGTCAACGGCAACTAATGAAAAACTGTTTTTT
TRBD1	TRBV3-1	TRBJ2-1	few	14	CASSRQGAGNEQFF	TGTGCCAGCAGTCGACAGGGGGCGGGCAATGAGCAGTTCTTC
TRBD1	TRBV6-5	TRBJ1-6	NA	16	CASSWTGQGFESPLHF	TGTGCCAGCAGTTGGACTGGACAGGGATTTGAGTCACCCCTCCACTTT
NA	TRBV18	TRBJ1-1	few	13	CASSAQGNTEAFF	TGTGCCAGCTCAGCGCAGGGTAACACTGAAGCTTTCTTT
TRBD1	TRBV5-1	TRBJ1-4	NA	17	CASSRGTGVAANEKLFF	TGCGCCAGCAGCCGGGGGACAGGTGTTGCAGCTAATGAAAAACTGTTTTTT
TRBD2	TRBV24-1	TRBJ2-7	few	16	CATAAGREGISYEQYF	TGTGCCACCGCTGCCGGCCGGGAGGGGATCTCCTACGAGCAGTACTTC
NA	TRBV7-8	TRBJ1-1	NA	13	CASSVGETGEAFF	TGTGCCAGCAGCGTAGGCGAGACAGGTGAAGCTTTCTTT
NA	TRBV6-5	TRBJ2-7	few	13	CASSYSTAYEQYF	TGTGCCAGCAGTTACTCGACAGCTTACGAGCAGTACTTC
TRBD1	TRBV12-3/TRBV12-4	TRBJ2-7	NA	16	CASSPPRDRLTYEQYF	TGTGCCAGCAGTCCGCCCCGGGACAGACTCACCTACGAGCAGTACTTC
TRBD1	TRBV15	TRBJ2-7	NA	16	CATSRAGTGDVNEQYF	TGTGCCACCAGCAGAGCCGGGACAGGGGACGTGAACGAGCAGTACTTC
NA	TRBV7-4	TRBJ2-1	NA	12	CASSRGLDEQFF	TGTGCCAGCAGTCGGGGTTTGGATGAGCAGTTCTTC
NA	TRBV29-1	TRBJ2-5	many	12	CSVRQGQETQYF	TGCAGCGTCCGTCAGGGGCAAGAGACCCAGTACTTC
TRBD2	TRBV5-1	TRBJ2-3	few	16	CASSYSSGNGGDTQYF	TGCGCCAGCAGCTACTCAAGCGGGAACGGGGGAGATACGCAGTATTTT
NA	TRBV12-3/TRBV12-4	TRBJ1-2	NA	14	CASSTDTLNYGYTF	TGTGCCAGCAGTACGGACACGCTTAACTATGGCTACACCTTC
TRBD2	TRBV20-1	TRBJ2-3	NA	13	CSAYFSGSDTQYF	TGCAGTGCTTATTTTAGCGGGAGTGATACGCAGTATTTT
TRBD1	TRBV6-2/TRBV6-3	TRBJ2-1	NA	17	CASSYYLPGQTFNEQFF	TGTGCCAGCAGTTACTATCTCCCGGGACAGACATTCAATGAGCAGTTCTTC
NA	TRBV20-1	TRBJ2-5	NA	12	CSASVTGQTQYF	TGCAGTGCTAGCGTGACCGGCCAGACCCAGTACTTT
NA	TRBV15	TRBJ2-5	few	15	CATSRSPGESETQYF	TGTGCCACCAGCAGGTCCCCCGGGGAATCAGAGACCCAGTACTTC